This TCR beta chain comes out of a study of regulatory T cells in long-lasting Graves disease. Germline assignment: CDR1 SGDLS and CDR2 YYNGEE. CDR3 length: 14 residues. J lost 0 bases, V lost 2 bases, and 1 base had no gene match. Combining iRepertoire HTBI primers with Arm-PCR of CDR3 regions, the authors built TCR beta libraries. TCRdb re-analysed the multiplex PCR reads in MiXCR, keeping a single row per CDR3 protein. The top ten hold approximately 15% of the sample, which has about 450,000 distinct CDR3 sequences, 12% to 15% seen once. As for time point: newly diagnosed GD, antithyroid drugs for less than 3 months. PBMC RNA served as the TCR library source. Patients met American Thyroid Association criteria for Graves' disease. The patients were enrolled through endocrinology in Xi'an, China. These data were also reused for a study on T cells in Graves' hyperthyroidism and ophthalmopathy.

The TCR sequence derives from a woman aged 45-60 years with Graves disease. V and J are TRBV9 and TRBJ2-7; 8 bases align to TRBD2. The input for sequencing was peripheral blood mononuclear cells (PBMCs), taken at new diagnosis, from a patient treated with antithyroid drugs. The CDR3 nucleotides are TGTGCCAGCAGCGTTAGCGGGAACTCCTACGAGCAGTACTTC. Translated: CASSVSGNSYEQYF.